The subject of this entry is one T cell receptor beta chain. The data were obtained in a study of blood T cell repertoires in COVID-19. About the study: From the United States, Italy and Spain came samples of acute and convalescent COVID-19. T cells, B-cell-depleted T cells, or PBMCs provided the cDNA or gDNA that served as material.

Per the study methods: Amplifying reference gene primers gave estimates of nucleated cell counts. TCRdb's table, derived via immunoSEQ multiplex PCR, lists solely in-frame clones and lacks some. Clonal size and the V and J genes are those of that table, whereas D and trimming came from the DNA. The sample records about 410,000 clones, roughly 85% being singletons. From germline, CDR1 is SGDLS and CDR2 YYNGEE. The CDR3 sequence is 18 residues long. V gave up 3 bases and J gave up 0 bases; unmatched junction bases: 8. This sequence was found in a woman aged 30 to 39 with active or convalescent COVID-19. Sequencing was carried out using peripheral blood. The rearrangement uses TRBV9 and TRBJ2-2; TRBD2 aligns across 10 bases. Here the CDR3 reads CASSGKLAGRANTGELFF. The CDR3 DNA reads as TGTGCCAGCAGCGGAAAACTAGCGGGGAGGGCGAACACCGGGGAGCTGTTTTTT.